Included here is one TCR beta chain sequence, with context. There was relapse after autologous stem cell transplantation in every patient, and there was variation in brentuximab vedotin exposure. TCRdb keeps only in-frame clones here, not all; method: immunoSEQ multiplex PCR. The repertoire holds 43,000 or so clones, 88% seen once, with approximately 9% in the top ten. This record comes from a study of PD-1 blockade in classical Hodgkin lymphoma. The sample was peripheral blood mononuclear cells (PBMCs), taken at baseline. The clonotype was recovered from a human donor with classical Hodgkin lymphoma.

CDR3 sequence: CASSVRAARNSPLHF. The CDR3 coding sequence is TGTGCCAGCAGCGTCAGGGCGGCGAGGAATTCACCCCTCCACTTT. This sequence joins TRBV7-2 and TRBJ1-6; TRBD1 might be the D (5 bases). The CDR3 totals 15 residues. Between the trimmed V and J ends, which lost 5 bases and 7 bases, there was a span of 15 bases. The germline V gene encodes CDR1 SGHTA and CDR2 FQGNSA.